The clone carrying this TCR beta chain was seen a single time. The sample is drawn from a study of blood T cell repertoires in COVID-19. Study details: T cells, B-cell-depleted T cells, or PBMCs provided the cDNA or gDNA that served as material.

Authors' methods: Counts of nucleated cells, estimated from reference gene primer amplification, were obtained. Produced via immunoSEQ multiplex PCR; TCRdb's table is partial and in-frame only. The V and J calls and clone size come from that table; D and trimming were worked out from the DNA. The sample records some 170,000 clones, 75% to 85% being singletons. CDR1 and CDR2 (germline): LGHDT, YNNKEL (reference sequence). The CDR3 has 16 amino acids. The junction had 6 bases not matched to a gene; V was cut back by 1 base and J by 8 bases. The TCR sequence derives from a middle-aged man who had recovered from COVID-19. The specimen was PBMCs or T cells enriched from blood (not recorded which). V and J are TRBV3-1 (or the pseudogene TRBV3-2) and TRBJ1-6; 9 bases are a match to TRBD1. DNA for the CDR3: TGTGCCAGCAGCCAAGCGGCGGGACAGGGTTATTCACCCCTCCACTTT. Translation: CASSQAAGQGYSPLHF.